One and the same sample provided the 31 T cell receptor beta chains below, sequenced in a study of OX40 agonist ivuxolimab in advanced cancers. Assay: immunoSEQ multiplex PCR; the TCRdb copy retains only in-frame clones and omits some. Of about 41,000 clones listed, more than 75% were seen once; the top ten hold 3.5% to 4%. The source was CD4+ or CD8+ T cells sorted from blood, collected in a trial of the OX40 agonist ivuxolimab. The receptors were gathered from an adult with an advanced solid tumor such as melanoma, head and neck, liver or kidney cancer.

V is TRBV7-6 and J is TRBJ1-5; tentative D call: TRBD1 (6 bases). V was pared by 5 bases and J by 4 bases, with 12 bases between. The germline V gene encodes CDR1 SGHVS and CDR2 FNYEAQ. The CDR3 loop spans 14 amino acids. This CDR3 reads CASSRRGKNQPQHF. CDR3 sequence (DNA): TGTGCCAGCAGCCGTAGGGGGAAGAATCAGCCCCAGCATTTT.

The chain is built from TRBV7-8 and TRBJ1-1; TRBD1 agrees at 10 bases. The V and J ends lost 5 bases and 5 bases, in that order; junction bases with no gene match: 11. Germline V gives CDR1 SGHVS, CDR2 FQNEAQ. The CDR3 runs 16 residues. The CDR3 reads CASSLRTGGIRTEAFF. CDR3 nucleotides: TGTGCCAGCAGCCTCAGGACAGGGGGGATTAGGACTGAAGCTTTCTTT.

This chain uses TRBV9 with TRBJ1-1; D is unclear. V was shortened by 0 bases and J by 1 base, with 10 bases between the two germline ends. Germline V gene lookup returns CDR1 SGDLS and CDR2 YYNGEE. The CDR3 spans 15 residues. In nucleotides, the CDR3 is TGTGCCAGCAGCGTAGTTCCCTTAAGGAACACTGAAGCTTTCTTT. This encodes CASSVVPLRNTEAFF.

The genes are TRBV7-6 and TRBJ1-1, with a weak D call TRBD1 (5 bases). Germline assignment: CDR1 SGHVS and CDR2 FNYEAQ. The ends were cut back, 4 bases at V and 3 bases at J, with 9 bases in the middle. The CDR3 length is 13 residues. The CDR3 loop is CASSSDTDTEAFF. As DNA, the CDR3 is TGTGCCAGCAGCTCGGACACTGACACTGAAGCTTTCTTT.

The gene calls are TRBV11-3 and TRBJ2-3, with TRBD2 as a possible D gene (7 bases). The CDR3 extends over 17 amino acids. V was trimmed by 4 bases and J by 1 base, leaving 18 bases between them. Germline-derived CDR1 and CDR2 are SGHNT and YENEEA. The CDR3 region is CASSSGEAGVRTDTQYF. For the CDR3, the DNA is TGTGCCAGCAGCTCAGGGGAGGCGGGAGTCCGCACAGATACGCAGTATTTT.

The CDR3 DNA is TGTGCCAGCAGTTACTCGGGGACCTACAATGAGCAGTTCTTC. Translation: CASSYSGTYNEQFF. This chain links TRBV6-5 with TRBJ2-1, with unresolved D. Germline CDR1 and CDR2: MNHEY and SVGAGI. V shed 0 bases and J shed 2 bases, with 5 bases lying between them. This CDR3 has 14 amino acids.

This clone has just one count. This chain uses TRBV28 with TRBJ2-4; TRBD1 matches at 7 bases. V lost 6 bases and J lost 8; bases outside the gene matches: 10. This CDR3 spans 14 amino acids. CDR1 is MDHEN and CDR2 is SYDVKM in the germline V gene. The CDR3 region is CASSPPQTGDIQYF. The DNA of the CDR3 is TGTGCCAGCAGCCCACCTCAAACAGGGGACATTCAGTACTTC.

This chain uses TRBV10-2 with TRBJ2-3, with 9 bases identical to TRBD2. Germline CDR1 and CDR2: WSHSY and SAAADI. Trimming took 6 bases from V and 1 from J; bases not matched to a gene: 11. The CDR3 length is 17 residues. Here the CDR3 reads CASREGGRGIGTDTQYF. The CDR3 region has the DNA TGCGCCAGCAGGGAGGGCGGGAGGGGGATCGGCACAGATACGCAGTATTTT.

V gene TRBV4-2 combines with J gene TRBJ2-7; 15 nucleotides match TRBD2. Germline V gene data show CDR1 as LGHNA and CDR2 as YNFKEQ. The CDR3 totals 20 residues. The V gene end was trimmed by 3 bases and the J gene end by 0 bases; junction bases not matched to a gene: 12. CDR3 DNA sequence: TGTGCCAGCAGCCATGGGCCGGGACTAGCGGGAGGACTGAGCTCCTACGAGCAGTACTTC. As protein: CASSHGPGLAGGLSSYEQYF.

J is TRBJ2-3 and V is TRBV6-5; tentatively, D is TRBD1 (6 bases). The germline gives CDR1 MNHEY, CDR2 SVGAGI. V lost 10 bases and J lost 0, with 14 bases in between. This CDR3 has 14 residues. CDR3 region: CATSGVTSTDTQYF. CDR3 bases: TGTGCCACTTCAGGGGTCACTAGCACAGATACGCAGTATTTT.

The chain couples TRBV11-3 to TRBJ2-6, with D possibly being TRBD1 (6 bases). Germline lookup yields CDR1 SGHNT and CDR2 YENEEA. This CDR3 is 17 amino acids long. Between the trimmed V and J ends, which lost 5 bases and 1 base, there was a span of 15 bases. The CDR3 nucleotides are TGTGCCAGCAGCCCACAGGGTGTTAAATCTGGGGCCAACGTCCTGACTTTC. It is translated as CASSPQGVKSGANVLTF.

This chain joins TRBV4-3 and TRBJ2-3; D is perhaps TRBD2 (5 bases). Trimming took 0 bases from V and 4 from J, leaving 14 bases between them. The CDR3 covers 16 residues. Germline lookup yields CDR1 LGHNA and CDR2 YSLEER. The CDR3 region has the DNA TGCGCCAGCAGCCAAGAAGTCCGGGGAAGGCCAGATACGCAGTATTTT. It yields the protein CASSQEVRGRPDTQYF.

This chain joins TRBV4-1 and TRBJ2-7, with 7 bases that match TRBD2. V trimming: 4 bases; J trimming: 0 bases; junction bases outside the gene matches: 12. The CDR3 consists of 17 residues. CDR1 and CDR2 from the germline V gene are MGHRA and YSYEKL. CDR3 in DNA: TGCGCCAGCAGCCGAGTGGGCGGGAGTGATAGCTCCTACGAGCAGTACTTC. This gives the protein CASSRVGGSDSSYEQYF.

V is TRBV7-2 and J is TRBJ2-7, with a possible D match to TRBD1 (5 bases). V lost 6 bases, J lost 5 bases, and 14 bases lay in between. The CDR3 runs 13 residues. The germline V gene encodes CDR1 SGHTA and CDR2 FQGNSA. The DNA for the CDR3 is TGTGCCAGCAGTCAAAACCTACAGGACGAGCAGTACTTC. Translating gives CASSQNLQDEQYF.

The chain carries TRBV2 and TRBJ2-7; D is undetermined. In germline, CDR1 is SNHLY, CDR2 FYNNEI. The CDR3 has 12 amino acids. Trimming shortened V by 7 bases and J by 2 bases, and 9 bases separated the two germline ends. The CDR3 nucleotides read TGTGCCAGCACCCTGTCGACCTACGAGCAGTACTTC. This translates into CASTLSTYEQYF.

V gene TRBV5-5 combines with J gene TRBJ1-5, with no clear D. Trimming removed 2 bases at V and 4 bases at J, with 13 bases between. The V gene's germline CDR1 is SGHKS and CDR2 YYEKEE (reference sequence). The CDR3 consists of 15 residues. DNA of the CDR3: TGTGCCAGCAGCTTAGGTTGGTGGGAGAATCAGCCCCAGCATTTT. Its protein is CASSLGWWENQPQHF.

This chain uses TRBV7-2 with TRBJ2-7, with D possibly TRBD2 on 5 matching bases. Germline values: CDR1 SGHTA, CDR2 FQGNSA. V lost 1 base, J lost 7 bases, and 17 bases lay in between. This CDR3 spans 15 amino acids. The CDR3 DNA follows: TGTGCCAGCAGCTTAGGGTCTTCGGGATGGTGGGAGCAGTACTTC. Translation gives CASSLGSSGWWEQYF. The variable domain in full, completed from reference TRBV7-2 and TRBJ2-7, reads GAGVSQSPSNKVTEKGKDVELRCDPISGHTALYWYRQSLGQGLEFLIYFQGNSAPDKSGLPSDRFSAERTGGSVSTLTIQRTQQEDSAVYLCASSLGSSGWWEQYFGPGTRLTVT.

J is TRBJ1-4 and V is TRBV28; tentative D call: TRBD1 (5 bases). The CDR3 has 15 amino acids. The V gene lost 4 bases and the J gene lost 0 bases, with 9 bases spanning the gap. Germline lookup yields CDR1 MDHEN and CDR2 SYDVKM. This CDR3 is CASSWTPTTNEKLFF. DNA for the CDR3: TGTGCCAGCAGTTGGACACCTACAACTAATGAAAAACTGTTTTTT.

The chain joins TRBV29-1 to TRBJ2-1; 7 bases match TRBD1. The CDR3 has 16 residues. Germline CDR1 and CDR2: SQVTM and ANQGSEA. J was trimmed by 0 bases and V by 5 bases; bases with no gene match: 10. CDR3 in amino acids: CSVKGQPAISYNEQFF. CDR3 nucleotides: TGCAGCGTTAAGGGACAGCCAGCGATCTCCTACAATGAGCAGTTCTTC.

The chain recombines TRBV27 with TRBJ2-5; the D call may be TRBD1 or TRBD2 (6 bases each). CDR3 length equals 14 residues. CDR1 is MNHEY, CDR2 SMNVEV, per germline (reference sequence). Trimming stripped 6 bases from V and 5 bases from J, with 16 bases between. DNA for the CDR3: TGTGCCAGCAGACAGGGACTCCAAGCGGAGACCCAGTACTTC. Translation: CASRQGLQAETQYF.

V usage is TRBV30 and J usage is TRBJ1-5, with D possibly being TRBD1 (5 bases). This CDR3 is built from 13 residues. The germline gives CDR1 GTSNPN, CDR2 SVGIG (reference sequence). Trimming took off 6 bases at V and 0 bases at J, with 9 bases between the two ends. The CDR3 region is CACREDSNQPQHF. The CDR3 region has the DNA TGTGCCTGCAGGGAGGATAGCAATCAGCCCCAGCATTTT.

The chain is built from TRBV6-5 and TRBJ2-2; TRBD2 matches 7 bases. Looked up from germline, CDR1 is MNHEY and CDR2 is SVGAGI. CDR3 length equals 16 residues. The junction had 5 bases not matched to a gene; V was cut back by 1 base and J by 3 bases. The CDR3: CASSYWGGKDTGELFF. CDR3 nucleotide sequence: TGTGCCAGCAGTTACTGGGGGGGAAAGGACACCGGGGAGCTGTTTTTT.

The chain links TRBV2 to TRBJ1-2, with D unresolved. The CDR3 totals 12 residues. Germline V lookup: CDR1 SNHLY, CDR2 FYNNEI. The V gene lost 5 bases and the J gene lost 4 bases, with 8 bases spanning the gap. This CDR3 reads CASSSRLYGYTF. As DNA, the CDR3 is TGTGCCAGCAGTTCTAGACTCTATGGCTACACCTTC.

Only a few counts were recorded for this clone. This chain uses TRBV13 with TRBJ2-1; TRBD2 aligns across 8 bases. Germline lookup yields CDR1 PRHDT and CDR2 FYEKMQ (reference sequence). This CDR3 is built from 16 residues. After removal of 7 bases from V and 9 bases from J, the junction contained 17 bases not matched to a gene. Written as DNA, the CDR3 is TGTGCCAGCAAGTCTCGGGCGGGAGGACTTGGCGGTGAGCAGTTCTTC. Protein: CASKSRAGGLGGEQFF.

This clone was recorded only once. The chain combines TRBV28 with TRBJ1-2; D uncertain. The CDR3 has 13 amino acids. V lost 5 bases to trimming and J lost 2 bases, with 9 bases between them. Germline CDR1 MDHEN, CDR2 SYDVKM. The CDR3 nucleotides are TGTGCCAGCAGTGTTAGCTCAAACTATGGCTACACCTTC. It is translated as CASSVSSNYGYTF.

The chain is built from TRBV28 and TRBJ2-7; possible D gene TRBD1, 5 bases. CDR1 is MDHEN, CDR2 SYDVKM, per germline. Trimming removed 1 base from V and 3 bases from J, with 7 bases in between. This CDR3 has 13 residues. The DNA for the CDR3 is TGTGCCAGCAGTTTATCAGGGCTCTACGAGCAGTACTTC. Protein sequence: CASSLSGLYEQYF.

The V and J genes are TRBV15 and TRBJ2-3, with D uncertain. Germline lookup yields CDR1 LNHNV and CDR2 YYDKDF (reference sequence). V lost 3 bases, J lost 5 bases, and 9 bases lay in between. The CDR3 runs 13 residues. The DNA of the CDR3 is TGTGCCACCAGCAGGATACCGGGAGATACGCAGTATTTT. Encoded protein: CATSRIPGDTQYF.

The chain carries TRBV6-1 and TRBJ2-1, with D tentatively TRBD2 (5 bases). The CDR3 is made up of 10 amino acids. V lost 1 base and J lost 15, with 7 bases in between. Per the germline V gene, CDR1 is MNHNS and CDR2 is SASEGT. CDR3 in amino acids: CASSEVGLFF. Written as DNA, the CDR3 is TGTGCCAGCAGTGAAGTAGGACTGTTCTTC.

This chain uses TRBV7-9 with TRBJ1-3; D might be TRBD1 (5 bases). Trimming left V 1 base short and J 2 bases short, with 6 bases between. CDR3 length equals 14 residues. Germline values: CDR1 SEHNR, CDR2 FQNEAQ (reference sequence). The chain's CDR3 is CASSLVRAGNTIYF. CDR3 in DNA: TGTGCCAGCAGCTTAGTCAGGGCTGGAAACACCATATATTTT.

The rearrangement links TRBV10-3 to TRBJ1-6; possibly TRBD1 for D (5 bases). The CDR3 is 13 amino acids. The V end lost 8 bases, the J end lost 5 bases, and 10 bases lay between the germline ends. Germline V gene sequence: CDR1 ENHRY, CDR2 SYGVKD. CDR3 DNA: TGTGCCATCGGGACGGTAAATAATTCACCCCTCCACTTT. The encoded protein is CAIGTVNNSPLHF.

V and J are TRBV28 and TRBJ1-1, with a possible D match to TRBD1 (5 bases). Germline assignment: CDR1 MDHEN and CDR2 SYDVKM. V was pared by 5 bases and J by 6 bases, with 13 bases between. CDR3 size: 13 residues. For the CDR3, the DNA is TGTGCCAGCAGTCTGCCCGGGGCCCCTGAAGCTTTCTTT. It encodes CASSLPGAPEAFF.